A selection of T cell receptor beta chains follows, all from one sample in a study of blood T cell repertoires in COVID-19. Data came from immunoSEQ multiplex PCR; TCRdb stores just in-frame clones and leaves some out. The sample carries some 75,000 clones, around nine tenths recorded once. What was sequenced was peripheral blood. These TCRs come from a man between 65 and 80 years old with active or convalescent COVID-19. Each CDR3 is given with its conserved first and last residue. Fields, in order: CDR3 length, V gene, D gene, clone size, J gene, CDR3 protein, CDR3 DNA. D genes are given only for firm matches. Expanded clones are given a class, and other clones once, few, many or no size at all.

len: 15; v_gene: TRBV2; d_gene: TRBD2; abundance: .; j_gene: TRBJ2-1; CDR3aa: CASRLGLAGQDEQFF; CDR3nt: TGTGCCAGCAGGTTGGGACTAGCGGGACAGGATGAGCAGTTCTTC
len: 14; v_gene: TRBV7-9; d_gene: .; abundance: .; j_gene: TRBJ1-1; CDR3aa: CASSPTGIITEAFF; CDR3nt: TGTGCCAGCAGCCCTACAGGAATTATCACTGAAGCTTTCTTT
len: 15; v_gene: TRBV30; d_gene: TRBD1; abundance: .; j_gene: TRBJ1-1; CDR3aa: CAWKKRDRQYTEAFF; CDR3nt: TGTGCCTGGAAGAAACGGGACAGACAATACACTGAAGCTTTCTTT
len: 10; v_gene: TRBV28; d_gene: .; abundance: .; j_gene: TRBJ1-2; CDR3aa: CASAHGGYTF; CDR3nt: TGTGCCAGCGCTCACGGTGGCTACACCTTC
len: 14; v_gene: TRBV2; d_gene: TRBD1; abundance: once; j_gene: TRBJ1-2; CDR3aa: CASKGTGAYYGYTF; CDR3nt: TGTGCCAGCAAGGGGACAGGGGCATATTATGGCTACACCTTC
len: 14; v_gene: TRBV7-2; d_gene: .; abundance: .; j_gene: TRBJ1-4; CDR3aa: CASSEDRGGEKLFF; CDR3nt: TGTGCCAGCAGCGAAGACCGAGGTGGCGAAAAACTGTTTTTT
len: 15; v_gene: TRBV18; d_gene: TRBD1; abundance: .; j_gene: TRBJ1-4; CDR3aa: CASSSLDRGEEKLFF; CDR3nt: TGTGCCAGCTCATCCCTCGACAGGGGAGAAGAAAAACTGTTTTTT
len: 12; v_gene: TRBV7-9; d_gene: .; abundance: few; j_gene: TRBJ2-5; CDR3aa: CASSLDWGGQYF; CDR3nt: TGTGCCAGCAGCTTAGATTGGGGCGGCCAGTACTTC
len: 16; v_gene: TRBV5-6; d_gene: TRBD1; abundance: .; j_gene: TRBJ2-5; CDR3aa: CASSLDRGWDEETQYF; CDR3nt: TGTGCCAGCAGCTTGGACAGGGGGTGGGATGAGGAGACCCAGTACTTC
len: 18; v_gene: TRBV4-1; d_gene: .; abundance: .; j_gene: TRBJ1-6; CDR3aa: CASSQVQTKSSYNSPLHF; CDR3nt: TGCGCCAGCAGCCAAGTACAGACAAAGAGCTCCTATAATTCACCCCTCCACTTT
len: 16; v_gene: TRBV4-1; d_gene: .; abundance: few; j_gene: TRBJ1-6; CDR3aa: CASSQDQDSRGSPLHF; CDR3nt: TGCGCCAGCAGCCAAGATCAGGACTCCCGGGGTTCACCCCTCCACTTT
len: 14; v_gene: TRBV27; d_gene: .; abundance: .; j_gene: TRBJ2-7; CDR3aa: CASSPDTLTYEQYF; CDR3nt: TGTGCCAGCAGCCCCGACACGTTAACTTACGAGCAGTACTTC
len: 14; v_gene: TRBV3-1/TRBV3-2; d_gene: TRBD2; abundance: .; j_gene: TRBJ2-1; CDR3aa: CASSQDRAGDEQFF; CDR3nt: TGTGCCAGCAGCCAAGATCGGGCGGGGGATGAGCAGTTCTTC
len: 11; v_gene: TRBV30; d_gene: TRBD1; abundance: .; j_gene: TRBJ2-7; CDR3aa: CAGGQGSEQYF; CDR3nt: TGTGCCGGGGGACAGGGGAGCGAGCAGTACTTC
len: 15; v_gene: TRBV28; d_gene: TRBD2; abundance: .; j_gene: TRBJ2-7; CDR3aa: CASSLRASGSREQYF; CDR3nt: TGTGCCAGCAGTCTCCGGGCTAGCGGGAGTCGCGAGCAGTACTTC
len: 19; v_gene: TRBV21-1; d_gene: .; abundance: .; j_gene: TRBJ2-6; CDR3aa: CASSKGGQGFSAGANVLTF; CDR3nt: TGTGCCAGCAGCAAGGGTGGACAGGGGTTCTCAGCTGGGGCCAACGTCCTGACTTTC